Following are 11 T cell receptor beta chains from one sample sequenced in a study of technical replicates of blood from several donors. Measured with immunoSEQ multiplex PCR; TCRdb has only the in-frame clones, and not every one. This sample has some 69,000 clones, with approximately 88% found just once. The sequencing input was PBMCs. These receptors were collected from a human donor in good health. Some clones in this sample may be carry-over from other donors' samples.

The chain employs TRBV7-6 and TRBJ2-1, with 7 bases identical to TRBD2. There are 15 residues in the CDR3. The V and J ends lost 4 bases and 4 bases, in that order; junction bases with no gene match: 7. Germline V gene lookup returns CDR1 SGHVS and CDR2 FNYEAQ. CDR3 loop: CASSSLTSAYNEQFF. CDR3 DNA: TGTGCCAGCAGCTCCCTTACTAGCGCATACAATGAGCAGTTCTTC.

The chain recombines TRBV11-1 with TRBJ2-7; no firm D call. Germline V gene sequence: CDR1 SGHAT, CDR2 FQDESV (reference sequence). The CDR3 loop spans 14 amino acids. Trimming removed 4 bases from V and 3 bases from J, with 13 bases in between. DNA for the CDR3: TGTGCCAGCAGCTCGGTCGCCCCCCGCTACGAGCAGTACTTC. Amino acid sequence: CASSSVAPRYEQYF.

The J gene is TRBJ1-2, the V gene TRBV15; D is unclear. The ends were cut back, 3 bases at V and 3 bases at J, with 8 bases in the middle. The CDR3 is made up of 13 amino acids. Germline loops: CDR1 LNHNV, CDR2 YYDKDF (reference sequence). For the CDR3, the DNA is TGTGCCACCAGCAGCCCAGATTACTATGGCTACACCTTC. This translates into CATSSPDYYGYTF.

The DNA of the CDR3 is TGTGCCAGCAGCCAAGCAGACAGGGGGCGGGAAGAGACCCAGTACTTC. This codes for CASSQADRGREETQYF. The V gene is TRBV14, the J gene TRBJ2-5; 10 nucleotides match TRBD1. J gave up 3 bases and V 1 base, and 5 bases lay outside the gene matches. CDR3 length: 16 amino acids. Germline CDR1 is SGHDN and CDR2 is FVKESK.

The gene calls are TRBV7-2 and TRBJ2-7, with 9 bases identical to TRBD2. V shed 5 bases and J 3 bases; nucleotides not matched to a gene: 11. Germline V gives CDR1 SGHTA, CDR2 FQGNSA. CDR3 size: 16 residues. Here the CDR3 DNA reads TGTGCCAGCAGCGTCTCCGGGACTAGCTATAACTACGAGCAGTACTTC. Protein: CASSVSGTSYNYEQYF.

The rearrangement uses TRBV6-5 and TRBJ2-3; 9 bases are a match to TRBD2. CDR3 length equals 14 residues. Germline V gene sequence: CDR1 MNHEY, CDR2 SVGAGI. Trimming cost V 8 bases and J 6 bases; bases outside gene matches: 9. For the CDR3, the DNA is TGTGCCAGCCCTCTTGGCGGGAGGGAGGATACGCAGTATTTT. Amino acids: CASPLGGREDTQYF.

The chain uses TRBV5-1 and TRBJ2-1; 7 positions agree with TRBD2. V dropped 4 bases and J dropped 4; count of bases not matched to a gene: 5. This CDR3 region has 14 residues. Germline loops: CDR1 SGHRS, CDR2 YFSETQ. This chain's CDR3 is CASSDRGVYNEQFF. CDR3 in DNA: TGCGCCAGCAGCGACCGGGGGGTATACAATGAGCAGTTCTTC.

The CDR3 coding sequence is TGTGCCAGCAGCTTGGTCGCGGGGAACACTGAAGCTTTCTTT. This sequence encodes CASSLVAGNTEAFF. This sequence joins TRBV7-8 and TRBJ1-1; D is ambiguous. Deletions cut 3 bases from V and 1 base from J, with 9 bases between. CDR3 length equals 14 residues. The germline gives CDR1 SGHVS, CDR2 FQNEAQ.

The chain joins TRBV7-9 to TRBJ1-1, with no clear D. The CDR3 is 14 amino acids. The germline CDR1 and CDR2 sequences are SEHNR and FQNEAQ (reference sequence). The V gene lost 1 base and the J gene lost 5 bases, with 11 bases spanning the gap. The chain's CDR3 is CASSLVEVGTEAFF. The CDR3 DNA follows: TGTGCCAGCAGCTTAGTGGAGGTGGGGACTGAAGCTTTCTTT.

The CDR3: CASKIPGTEAFF. The CDR3 DNA follows: TGTGCCAGCAAAATACCGGGCACTGAAGCTTTCTTT. The chain joins TRBV9 to TRBJ1-1; D is unresolved. V dropped 6 bases and J dropped 4 bases, with 10 bases sitting between them. The V gene's germline CDR1 is SGDLS and CDR2 YYNGEE. This CDR3 spans 12 amino acids.

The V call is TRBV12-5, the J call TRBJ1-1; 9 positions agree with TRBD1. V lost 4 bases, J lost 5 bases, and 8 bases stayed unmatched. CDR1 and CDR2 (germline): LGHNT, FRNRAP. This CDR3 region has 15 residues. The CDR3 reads CASGSSDRGTTEAFF. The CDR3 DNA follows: TGTGCTAGTGGTTCGTCGGACAGGGGTACAACTGAAGCTTTCTTT.